One sample yielded the 8 T cell receptor beta chains listed below, sequenced in a study of beta chain features in type 1 diabetes. The authors reverse transcribed all of the isolated RNA, so sequencing captured expressed TCRB transcripts. Repertoires were generated with immunoSEQ multiplex PCR, while TCRdb's copy carries only in-frame clones and drops some. Counted here are hundreds of thousands of clones, roughly a sixth occurring once; the ten biggest clones make up 0.02% to 0.025%. Sample: naive CD4+ T cells from blood. These receptors came from a young woman in good health.

This clone was counted a few times. The chain has TRBV28 and TRBJ2-6, with TRBD2 matching 7 bases. The trim removed 4 bases at V and 3 bases at J, leaving 12 bases unmatched. The germline V gene encodes CDR1 MDHEN and CDR2 SYDVKM. This CDR3 is built from 18 residues. The CDR3 bases are TGTGCCAGCAGTTCTATGGCTACGGGAGGTCTTGGGGCCAACGTCCTGACTTTC. Its translation is CASSSMATGGLGANVLTF. Full variable domain (outside the CDR3, taken from reference TRBV28 and TRBJ2-6): DVKVTQSSRYLVKRTGEKVFLECVQDMDHENMFWYRQDPGLGLRLIYFSYDVKMKEKGDIPEGYSVSREKKERFSLILESASTNQTSMYLCASSSMATGGLGANVLTFGAGSRLTVL.

This clone has just a few counts. V and J are TRBV28 and TRBJ1-2; D perhaps matches TRBD1 (5 bases). The germline V and J ends were trimmed by 5 bases and 3 bases, with 10 bases remaining between them. The CDR3 has 13 amino acids. Germline-derived CDR1 and CDR2 are MDHEN and SYDVKM. The CDR3 protein is CASSRRGYYGYTF. In DNA, the CDR3 is TGTGCCAGCAGTCGAAGGGGTTACTATGGCTACACCTTC.

This clone has a handful of counts. The V call is TRBV28, the J call TRBJ2-1; D not certain. The CDR3 runs to 12 residues. The ends were cut back, 2 bases at V and 9 bases at J, with 8 bases in the middle. The germline V gene encodes CDR1 MDHEN and CDR2 SYDVKM. The DNA for the CDR3 is TGTGCCAGCAGTTTACCGCGGCGTGAGCAGTTCTTC. Translation gives CASSLPRREQFF.

This clone was found a few times. The chain employs TRBV11-2 and TRBJ2-3, with 7 bases lining up with TRBD2. This CDR3 has 17 amino acids. Germline CDR1 SGHAT, CDR2 FQNNGV. J lost 2 bases, V lost 5 bases, and 13 bases had no gene match. The DNA of the CDR3 is TGTGCCAGCAGCACCCGGGACTACCGCCAATCCACAGATACGCAGTATTTT. It encodes CASSTRDYRQSTDTQYF.

This clone has just a few counts. CDR3 nucleotides: TGCGCCAGCAGCTCGCCAACTAGCGGGAGGAGCTCCTACGAGCAGTACTTC. Translating gives CASSSPTSGRSSYEQYF. V and J are TRBV5-1 and TRBJ2-7; 12 bases agree with TRBD2. V shed 3 bases and J 0 bases; nucleotides not matched to a gene: 7. CDR3 length equals 17 residues. CDR1 is SGHRS and CDR2 is YFSETQ in the germline V gene.

This clone was seen only a few times. J is TRBJ1-4 and V is TRBV18, with TRBD1 as a possible D gene (5 bases). The CDR3 has 16 amino acids. V shed 3 bases and J shed 5 bases, with 16 bases lying between them. CDR1 KGHSH and CDR2 LQKENI come from the germline V gene. DNA for the CDR3: TGTGCCAGCTCACCTACCGCTCGGGGCACGAATGAAAAACTGTTTTTT. This translates into CASSPTARGTNEKLFF.

This clone was observed a handful of times. CDR3 in amino acids: CASSAGTSGRNDEQFF. The CDR3 DNA reads as TGTGCCAGCAGCGCCGGGACTAGCGGGAGGAATGATGAGCAGTTCTTC. This sequence joins TRBV9 and TRBJ2-1, with TRBD2 matching over 15 bases. The ends lost 3 bases at V and 8 bases at J; junction bases unmatched: 6. CDR3 length: 16 amino acids. CDR1 is SGDLS and CDR2 is YYNGEE in the germline V gene. Full variable domain (missing parts from reference TRBV9 and TRBJ2-1): DSGVTQTPKHLITATGQRVTLRCSPRSGDLSVYWYQQSLDQGLQFLIQYYNGEERAKGNILERFSAQQFPDLHSELNLSSLELGDSALYFCASSAGTSGRNDEQFFGPGTRLTVL.

This clone was picked up a small number of times. Within the sample, other DNA sequences also encode this same CDR3. V usage is TRBV20-1 and J usage is TRBJ2-3; 7 bases map to TRBD1. After removal of 4 bases from V and 5 bases from J, the junction contained 0 bases not matched to a gene. CDR1 and CDR2 from the germline V gene are DFQATT and SNEGSKA (reference sequence). The CDR3 has 11 amino acids. CDR3 protein: CSANRGDTQYF. For the CDR3, the DNA is TGCAGTGCTAACAGGGGAGATACGCAGTATTTT.